The 24 T cell receptor beta chains below come from one sample, sequenced in a study of blood T cell repertoires in COVID-19 (dated by TCRdb to 2018 to 2020). The receptor library was made with the immunoSEQ multiplex PCR assay. This is the immuneACCESS table as TCRdb keeps it, with only in-frame sequences that have V and J called. A part of the clones is gone; compared with another copy, unresolved V genes explain less than half, and the rest is unexplained. The sample table contains roughly 200,000 clones; only one count was recorded for around 80% of them. About 8% of the sample lies in the top ten. Source material: peripheral blood. These receptors were collected from a woman in her fifties or sixties with COVID-19, enrolled during active disease.

The DNA of the CDR3 is TGTGCCAGCAGCTCTGACACCACGGACTATGGCTACACCTTC. Amino acid sequence: CASSSDTTDYGYTF. The chain uses TRBV5-5 and TRBJ1-2; D ambiguous. The germline CDR1 and CDR2 sequences are SGHKS and YYEKEE (reference sequence). This CDR3 has 14 residues. With 3 bases removed from V and 3 bases from J, the gap between germline ends came to 12 bases.

The CDR3 bases are TGCGCCAGCAGCCAACCTCCGGGACAGGGGTACGCTAGCACAGATACGCAGTATTTT. This translates into CASSQPPGQGYASTDTQYF. The V gene is TRBV4-1, the J gene TRBJ2-3, with 10 bases lining up with TRBD1. CDR3 size: 19 residues. V was pared by 2 bases and J by 0 bases, with 11 bases of the junction left unmatched. Germline V lookup: CDR1 MGHRA, CDR2 YSYEKL.

J is TRBJ2-1 and V is TRBV15, with D perhaps TRBD2 (6 bases). CDR1 LNHNV and CDR2 YYDKDF come from the germline V gene (reference sequence). Trimming shortened V by 1 base and J by 6 bases, and 7 bases separated the two germline ends. The CDR3 length is 13 residues. The CDR3 nucleotides read TGTGCCACCAGCAGAGTGGGGGGCAATGAGCAGTTCTTC. Its protein product is CATSRVGGNEQFF. The variable domain in full, with the rest retrieved from reference TRBV15 and TRBJ2-1, is DAMVIQNPRYQVTQFGKPVTLSCSQTLNHNVMYWYQQKSSQAPKLLFHYYDKDFNNEADTPDNFQSRRPNTSFCFLDIRSPGLGDTAMYLCATSRVGGNEQFFGPGTRLTVL.

The chain couples TRBV2 to TRBJ1-5; no definite D call. Trimming removed 5 bases from V and 4 bases from J, with 9 bases in between. The CDR3 is 13 amino acids. The germline V gene encodes CDR1 SNHLY and CDR2 FYNNEI. The CDR3 DNA sequence: TGTGCCAGCAGTCGAAACGAGAATCAGCCCCAGCATTTT. Translation gives CASSRNENQPQHF.

This sequence joins TRBV18 and TRBJ1-1; 7 bases match TRBD1. The CDR3 length is 13 residues. The germline gives CDR1 KGHSH, CDR2 LQKENI. V trimming: 2 bases; J trimming: 7 bases; junction bases outside the gene matches: 4. This CDR3 reads CASSPDRVVEAFF. CDR3 bases: TGTGCCAGCTCACCAGACAGGGTTGTTGAAGCTTTCTTT.

V is TRBV3-1 (or the pseudogene TRBV3-2) and J is TRBJ2-3, with no clear D. V was pared by 1 base and J by 0 bases, with 8 bases between. CDR3 size: 15 residues. The germline V gene encodes CDR1 LGHDT and CDR2 YNNKEL (reference sequence). The CDR3 sequence is CASSQGYGSTDTQYF. The CDR3 DNA sequence: TGTGCCAGCAGCCAAGGTTACGGGAGCACAGATACGCAGTATTTT.

The chain couples TRBV5-1 to TRBJ2-3; D possibly corresponds to TRBD2 (6 bases). CDR1 and CDR2 (germline): SGHRS, YFSETQ. This CDR3 has 15 residues. The V and J ends lost 2 bases and 4 bases respectively, with 14 bases between them. Written as DNA, the CDR3 is TGCGCCAGCAGCTTCGACACGCGGGACTCAGATACGCAGTATTTT. Its translation is CASSFDTRDSDTQYF. Variable domain in full (rest from reference TRBV5-1 and TRBJ2-3): KAGVTQTPRYLIKTRGQQVTLSCSPISGHRSVSWYQQTPGQGLQFLFEYFSETQRNKGNFPGRFSGRQFSNSRSEMNVSTLELGDSALYLCASSFDTRDSDTQYFGPGTRLTVL.

The V gene is TRBV28, the J gene TRBJ2-1, with 8 bases aligning to TRBD1. The germline V gene encodes CDR1 MDHEN and CDR2 SYDVKM. V lost 7 bases, J lost 13 bases, and 18 bases stayed unmatched. This CDR3 is 15 amino acids long. The CDR3 coding sequence is TGTGCCAGCATCCCTGGGGACAGGATGGGATCGGAACAGTTCTTC. Protein product: CASIPGDRMGSEQFF. Full variable domain (rest looked up from reference TRBV28 and TRBJ2-1): DVKVTQSSRYLVKRTGEKVFLECVQDMDHENMFWYRQDPGLGLRLIYFSYDVKMKEKGDIPEGYSVSREKKERFSLILESASTNQTSMYLCASIPGDRMGSEQFFGPGTRLTVL.

This sequence joins TRBV3-1 (or the pseudogene TRBV3-2) and TRBJ2-1; D might be TRBD2 (6 bases). The ends were cut back, 3 bases at V and 12 bases at J, with 9 bases in the middle. CDR1 is LGHDT, CDR2 YNNKEL, per germline (reference sequence). The CDR3 is 11 amino acids. The CDR3 nucleotides are TGTGCCAGCAGCCATGGGACTTGGCAGTTCTTC. The encoded protein is CASSHGTWQFF.

The CDR3 nucleotides are TGTGCCAGCTCTCCGAGACAGGTCCTTCGGGACACCATATATTTT. Translation gives CASSPRQVLRDTIYF. This chain joins TRBV18 and TRBJ1-3; possible D gene TRBD1, 6 bases. Germline lookup yields CDR1 KGHSH and CDR2 LQKENI. The V gene lost 6 bases and the J gene lost 8 bases, with 20 bases spanning the gap. This CDR3 comprises 15 residues.

J is TRBJ2-5 and V is TRBV7-9, with 8 nucleotides matching TRBD1. Germline-derived CDR1 and CDR2 are SEHNR and FQNEAQ (reference sequence). This CDR3 contains 15 residues. The junction had 11 bases not matched to a gene; V was cut back by 6 bases and J by 5 bases. The CDR3: CASRQIGQGTETQYF. The CDR3 bases are TGTGCCAGCAGACAGATCGGACAGGGCACGGAGACCCAGTACTTC.

The sample holds many counts of this clone. V usage is TRBV10-3 and J usage is TRBJ1-1, with 10 nucleotides matching TRBD1. V shed 6 bases and J 3 bases; nucleotides not matched to a gene: 7. This CDR3 spans 15 amino acids. In germline, CDR1 is ENHRY, CDR2 SYGVKD. CDR3 loop: CAIRGTGDPHTEAFF. The CDR3 nucleotides are TGTGCCATCAGGGGGACAGGGGATCCTCACACTGAAGCTTTCTTT.

The rearrangement links TRBV19 to TRBJ1-5; D perhaps matches TRBD1 (5 bases). Looked up from germline, CDR1 is LNHDA and CDR2 is SQIVND (reference sequence). The V end lost 3 bases, the J end lost 7 bases, and 10 bases lay between the germline ends. The CDR3 extends over 13 amino acids. This CDR3 reads CASSIAGEQPQHF. The CDR3, as DNA: TGTGCCAGTAGTATTGCGGGGGAGCAGCCCCAGCATTTT.

The chain has TRBV11-1 and TRBJ2-3; the D gene is possibly TRBD2 (5 bases). The CDR3 is 14 amino acids. From germline, CDR1 is SGHAT and CDR2 FQDESV (reference sequence). Trimming removed 5 bases from V and 6 bases from J, with 15 bases in between. The CDR3 DNA follows: TGTGCCAGCAGCCCCAGGAGGATGGGGGATACGCAGTATTTT. Protein sequence: CASSPRRMGDTQYF.

This chain uses TRBV28 with TRBJ1-4, with D perhaps TRBD1 (5 bases). The CDR3 has 12 amino acids. The germline CDR1 and CDR2 sequences are MDHEN and SYDVKM. Trimming removed 8 bases at V and 4 bases at J, with 8 bases between. This CDR3 is CASWGGNEKLFF. The CDR3 DNA reads as TGTGCCAGCTGGGGCGGTAATGAAAAACTGTTTTTT.

The V gene is TRBV3-1 (or the pseudogene TRBV3-2), the J gene TRBJ2-3, with a possible D match to TRBD2 (6 bases). CDR3 length: 18 amino acids. V was trimmed by 4 bases and J by 2 bases, leaving 22 bases between them. The V gene's germline CDR1 is LGHDT and CDR2 YNNKEL (reference sequence). CDR3 in amino acids: CASSPYPTGGRNTDTQYF. As DNA, the CDR3 is TGTGCCAGCAGCCCGTACCCCACTGGAGGGAGGAACACAGATACGCAGTATTTT.

The rearrangement joins TRBV19 to TRBJ1-1; TRBD1 is a possible D gene (5 bases). The germline V gene encodes CDR1 LNHDA and CDR2 SQIVND (reference sequence). The V end lost 3 bases, the J end lost 8 bases, and 19 bases lay between the germline ends. The CDR3 is made up of 15 amino acids. CDR3 nucleotides: TGTGCCAGTAGTATTAATGCGGGGGGGAGTAACGAAGCTTTCTTT. It translates to CASSINAGGSNEAFF.

This chain links TRBV4-3 with TRBJ2-7; TRBD2 aligns across 9 bases. V lost 0 bases, J lost 4 bases, and 7 bases stayed unmatched. The CDR3 has 16 residues. The germline V gene encodes CDR1 LGHNA and CDR2 YSLEER. CDR3 protein: CASSQDGLAGRYEQYF. In DNA form, the CDR3 reads TGCGCCAGCAGCCAAGATGGCCTAGCGGGAAGATACGAGCAGTACTTC.

The chain is built from TRBV5-4 and TRBJ1-2, with 8 bases that match TRBD1. Per the germline V gene, CDR1 is SGHNT and CDR2 is YYREEE (reference sequence). This CDR3 has 16 amino acids. Trimming cost V 4 bases and J 8 bases; bases outside gene matches: 16. In nucleotides, the CDR3 is TGTGCCAGCAGCACCGGGACAGGCAACTCCGGGGCGGGCTACACCTTC. Protein sequence: CASSTGTGNSGAGYTF.

This rearrangement joins TRBV4-3 to TRBJ2-3; 8 bases are a match to TRBD2. Germline loops: CDR1 LGHNA, CDR2 YSLEER. The CDR3 loop spans 16 amino acids. With V trimmed by 4 bases and J by 5 bases, 11 bases remained unmatched. This chain's CDR3 is CASSPAGTRLIDTQYF. CDR3 DNA: TGCGCCAGCAGCCCGGCCGGGACTAGGCTTATAGATACGCAGTATTTT.

To note about this clone: It may be a read error: a sequence one base away is much more abundant. This chain uses TRBV11-3 with TRBJ2-3; D not resolved. This CDR3 region has 12 residues. Germline V CDR1 and CDR2: SGHNT, YENEEA. Trimming cost V 5 bases and J 1 base, with 4 bases left between them. CDR3 sequence (DNA): TGTGCCAGCAGCCCAGGCACAGATACGCAGTATTTT. It is translated as CASSPGTDTQYF.

The chain recombines TRBV11-2 with TRBJ1-1; D may be TRBD1 (6 bases). Germline V CDR1 and CDR2: SGHAT, FQNNGV. V lost 2 bases to trimming and J lost 4 bases, with 8 bases between them. This CDR3 comprises 13 residues. The CDR3 region has the DNA TGTGCCAGCAGCTTAAGGGGGGGCACTGAAGCTTTCTTT. Protein: CASSLRGGTEAFF.

The V call is TRBV11-3, the J call TRBJ2-1; 7 bases are shared with TRBD1. Germline assignment: CDR1 SGHNT and CDR2 YENEEA. The CDR3 contains 15 residues. The V segment lost 1 base and the J segment 2 bases; nucleotides outside the gene matches: 2. This CDR3 is CASSLVGTAYNEQFF. CDR3 DNA sequence: TGTGCCAGCAGCTTAGTGGGGACAGCCTACAATGAGCAGTTCTTC.

The chain carries TRBV27 and TRBJ2-7; 7 nucleotides match TRBD1. The CDR3 spans 15 residues. Trimming took 5 bases from V and 7 from J; bases not matched to a gene: 14. Germline V gene lookup returns CDR1 MNHEY and CDR2 SMNVEV (reference sequence). The CDR3 bases are TGTGCCAGCAGTCCCTCCCCGACAGGGCGGAAAGAGCAGTACGTC. Amino acid sequence: CASSPSPTGRKEQYV.